This is a list of T cell receptor beta chains from one sample in a study of T cells after yellow fever vaccination. TCRdb re-derived calls from the 5' RACE reads in MiXCR, one entry per CDR3 protein. The repertoire includes under 400,000 distinct CDR3 sequences, around a tenth of them detected once, and more than 15% sits in the top ten. Sequenced material: PBMCs, taken on the day of the first yellow fever vaccination. The source of these receptors is a man younger than 30 who received the YFV17D yellow fever vaccine. The CDR3 runs from the conserved cysteine through the conserved F or W. A D gene is named only where the DNA matches it firmly. Where a row states a size, it is once, few, many or the class of an expanded clone; other rows omit it.

TRBV3-1	TRBJ1-2	NA	NA	CASSQDPTVLMGYTF	TGTGCCAGCAGCCAAGATCCGACAGTCTTGATGGGCTACACCTTC
TRBV7-2	TRBJ1-5	NA	NA	CASSLMEGGQPQHF	TGTGCCAGCAGCTTAATGGAGGGAGGGCAGCCCCAGCATTTT
TRBV30	TRBJ1-2	once	TRBD1	CAWQGQGNYGYTF	TGTGCCTGGCAGGGACAGGGGAACTATGGCTACACCTTC
TRBV11-2	TRBJ2-1	many	TRBD2	CASSRPSSGLSNEQFF	TGTGCCAGCAGCCGTCCCTCTAGCGGATTAAGTAATGAGCAGTTCTTC
TRBV11-2	TRBJ2-3	NA	TRBD2	CASSRNQRGGGSTDTQYF	TGTGCCAGCAGCCGAAATCAGCGGGGGGGCGGGAGCACAGATACGCAGTATTTT
TRBV11-2	TRBJ2-1	few	TRBD2	CASSLNRGDYNEQFF	TGTGCCAGCAGCTTAAACCGGGGGGACTACAATGAGCAGTTCTTC
TRBV6-2/TRBV6-3	TRBJ2-1	few	TRBD1	CASSRTGGLNEQFF	TGTGCCAGCAGCCGGACAGGGGGCCTCAATGAGCAGTTCTTC
TRBV21-1	TRBJ2-4	NA	NA	CASSSLAREGARIAKNIQYF	TGTGCCAGCAGCTCCTTAGCCCGGGAGGGCGCGCGAATAGCCAAAAACATTCAGTACTTC
TRBV28	TRBJ1-2	few	NA	CASSSSLNGGYTF	TGTGCCAGCAGTTCAAGCCTGAACGGTGGCTACACCTTC
TRBV7-2	TRBJ1-2	many	NA	CASSLAAGMSYGYTF	TGTGCCAGCAGCTTAGCGGCGGGGATGAGCTATGGCTACACCTTC
TRBV7-2	TRBJ1-5	many	NA	CASSLGARENQPQHF	TGTGCCAGCAGCTTAGGGGCACGGGAAAATCAGCCCCAGCATTTT
TRBV20-1	TRBJ2-5	many	NA	CSVRASGQETQYF	TGCAGTGTCCGAGCGTCGGGGCAAGAGACCCAGTACTTC
TRBV4-3	TRBJ2-1	NA	NA	CASSQATTGWVTYNEQFF	TGCGCCAGCAGCCAAGCTACCACAGGGTGGGTTACCTACAATGAGCAGTTCTTC
TRBV19	TRBJ2-3	NA	NA	CASESGSYTDTQYF	TGTGCCAGTGAATCCGGGTCCTACACAGATACGCAGTATTTT
TRBV19	TRBJ1-4	NA	TRBD1	CATRQGGFNEKLFF	TGTGCCACCAGACAGGGGGGATTTAATGAAAAACTGTTTTTT
TRBV4-3	TRBJ1-3	NA	TRBD1	CASSQDQRQGDGNTIYF	TGCGCCAGCAGCCAAGATCAGAGACAGGGAGACGGAAACACCATATATTTT
TRBV5-1	TRBJ2-2	few	NA	CASTPRSVTGELFF	TGCGCCAGCACCCCCCGTTCGGTCACCGGGGAGCTGTTTTTT
TRBV5-4	TRBJ1-1	few	NA	CASSRLGQGRFEAFF	TGTGCCAGCAGCCGGCTCGGGCAGGGGAGGTTTGAAGCTTTCTTT
TRBV12-3/TRBV12-4	TRBJ1-5	many	NA	CASGVGASNQPQHF	TGTGCCAGCGGAGTCGGCGCCAGCAATCAGCCCCAGCATTTT
TRBV7-2	TRBJ2-5	many	NA	CASSFGGSETQYF	TGTGCCAGCAGCTTTGGGGGTTCGGAGACCCAGTACTTC
TRBV7-3	TRBJ2-3	NA	NA	CASSLNPGTDTQYF	TGTGCCAGCAGCTTAAACCCGGGCACAGATACGCAGTATTTT
TRBV5-1	TRBJ1-5	NA	NA	CASSLTPGTPNQPQHF	TGCGCCAGCAGCTTGACTCCTGGGACACCCAATCAGCCCCAGCATTTT
TRBV5-5	TRBJ1-1	many	NA	CASSLSAALNTEAFF	TGTGCCAGCAGCTTGTCAGCAGCCCTGAACACTGAAGCTTTCTTT
TRBV4-1	TRBJ2-5	NA	NA	CASSQAPGAPETQYF	TGCGCCAGCAGCCAAGCGCCGGGGGCCCCGGAGACCCAGTACTTC
TRBV6-5	TRBJ1-1	NA	NA	CASSYRGGDTEAFF	TGTGCCAGCAGTTACCGCGGCGGGGACACTGAAGCTTTCTTT
TRBV10-3	TRBJ1-5	NA	TRBD1	CAIGTGENQPQHF	TGTGCCATCGGGACAGGGGAAAATCAGCCCCAGCATTTT
TRBV6-5	TRBJ2-3	few	TRBD2	CASSWGLAGGNTDTQYF	TGTGCCAGCAGTTGGGGACTAGCGGGGGGGAACACAGATACGCAGTATTTT
TRBV11-2	TRBJ2-4	NA	NA	CASSHEWGAKNIQYF	TGTGCCAGCAGCCACGAGTGGGGGGCCAAAAACATTCAGTACTTC
TRBV12-3/TRBV12-4	TRBJ2-7	few	TRBD2	CASSSDLAGNYEQYF	TGTGCCAGCAGTTCCGACTTAGCGGGAAACTACGAGCAGTACTTC
TRBV20-1	TRBJ2-5	few	TRBD1	CSASPRDRASETQYF	TGCAGTGCTAGCCCCCGGGACAGGGCCTCAGAGACCCAGTACTTC
TRBV5-1	TRBJ2-5	NA	TRBD2	CASSIGLAGAQETQYF	TGCGCCAGCAGCATCGGACTAGCGGGGGCCCAAGAGACCCAGTACTTC
TRBV18	TRBJ2-1	few	NA	CASSPPPGSDNEQFF	TGTGCCAGCTCACCACCCCCGGGCAGTGACAATGAGCAGTTCTTC
TRBV7-9	TRBJ2-7	many	TRBD2	CASKERGETYEQYF	TGTGCCAGCAAGGAGCGGGGGGAAACCTACGAGCAGTACTTC
TRBV4-1	TRBJ2-4	NA	TRBD1	CASSQPRQGRAKNIQYF	TGCGCCAGCAGCCAACCCCGACAGGGGAGGGCCAAAAACATTCAGTACTTC
TRBV5-6	TRBJ2-5	NA	NA	CASSLVATEETQYF	TGTGCCAGCAGCTTGGTCGCAACGGAAGAGACCCAGTACTTC
TRBV7-8	TRBJ2-1	NA	TRBD1	CASSPRDRGWEQFF	TGTGCCAGCAGCCCTCGGGACAGGGGTTGGGAGCAGTTCTTC
TRBV28	TRBJ1-1	NA	NA	CASSFLSGSAALEAFF	TGTGCCAGCAGTTTTCTGTCCGGATCGGCAGCCCTTGAAGCTTTCTTT
TRBV12-3/TRBV12-4	TRBJ2-2	many	NA	CASSLRGAVGGELFF	TGTGCCAGCAGTTTACGGGGGGCCGTTGGCGGGGAGCTGTTTTTT
TRBV7-6	TRBJ1-5	NA	TRBD1	CASSRQGTGMPQHF	TGTGCCAGCAGCAGACAGGGGACAGGGATGCCCCAGCATTTT
TRBV18	TRBJ1-2	many	NA	CASSPRGDYGYTF	TGTGCCAGCTCACCGAGGGGAGACTATGGCTACACCTTC
TRBV9	TRBJ2-1	NA	NA	CASSVVGGVQFF	TGTGCCAGCAGCGTAGTAGGAGGGGTTCAATTCTTC
TRBV20-1	TRBJ2-5	NA	NA	CSARDERIGTGETQYF	TGCAGTGCTAGAGATGAGCGGATCGGGACTGGGGAGACCCAGTACTTC
TRBV7-2	TRBJ2-7	NA	NA	CASSLGSRRTYEQYF	TGTGCCAGCAGCTTAGGGAGCCGGCGGACCTACGAGCAGTACTTC
TRBV6-2/TRBV6-3	TRBJ2-2	NA	NA	CASSLSRTRNTGELFF	TGTGCCAGCAGTTTGAGCCGGACAAGGAACACCGGGGAGCTGTTTTTT
TRBV12-3/TRBV12-4	TRBJ2-1	NA	NA	CASSSSDRDYNEQFF	NA
TRBV19	TRBJ2-3	few	TRBD1	CASSNRDRAITDTQYF	TGTGCCAGTTCCAACCGGGACAGGGCTATCACAGATACGCAGTATTTT
TRBV5-1	TRBJ1-4	few	NA	CASSLVEGGEVGVF	TGCGCCAGCAGCTTGGTGGAGGGCGGCGAAGTCGGGGTTTTT
TRBV12-3/TRBV12-4	TRBJ1-3	NA	NA	CASSLGNENTIYF	TGTGCCAGCAGTTTGGGCAACGAAAACACCATATATTTT
TRBV6-2/TRBV6-3	TRBJ2-5	NA	NA	CASSSETRLDHQETQYF	TGTGCCAGCAGCTCGGAAACTAGACTAGATCATCAAGAGACCCAGTACTTC
TRBV2	TRBJ2-1	NA	NA	CASSDPHNEQFF	TGTGCCAGCAGTGATCCTCACAATGAGCAGTTCTTC
TRBV10-3	TRBJ2-7	many	NA	CAISERSAGGSYEQYF	TGTGCCATCAGTGAGAGGAGCGCAGGGGGGTCCTACGAGCAGTACTTC
TRBV27	TRBJ2-1	few	TRBD2	CASSLSAGGSYNEQFF	TGTGCCAGCAGTTTATCAGCGGGGGGCTCCTACAATGAGCAGTTCTTC
TRBV7-9	TRBJ1-4	NA	NA	CASSLGDRPAGEKLFF	TGTGCCAGCAGCTTGGGAGACAGGCCCGCTGGTGAAAAACTGTTTTTT